The present T cell receptor beta chain was sequenced within a study of post-analysis software for immune sequencing data. Background on the study: Relapsing-remitting, secondary progressive and progressive-relapsing forms of multiple sclerosis all featured among disease courses.

V lost 4 bases and J lost 4; bases outside the gene matches: 9. The length of the CDR3 is 15 residues. Germline assignment: CDR1 SQVTM and CDR2 ANQGSEA. This clonotype was recorded a few times. What it binds is unknown. The study's findings and limits: A significant reduction in normalized Chao1 diversity was observed in multiple sclerosis patients versus controls. Relative to controls, patients had about 5 TRBV segments at higher frequency, with TRBV5-6, TRBV5-1 and TRBV20-1 among these. Samples made in the same batch grouped tightly together by F measure.

Unique molecular identifiers tagged the TCR beta cDNA libraries. Input of about 1 to 11 million T cells yielded approximately 500,000 cDNA molecules. TCRdb recomputed calls from the PCR reads with MiXCR, one row per CDR3 protein. The data hold roughly 580,000 distinct CDR3 sequences, with around 47% observed a single time. The V and J genes are TRBV29-1 and TRBJ2-1; TRBD1 matches 8 bases. This TCR was sampled from a girl aged 10 to 17 with multiple sclerosis. Sequenced: blood. The CDR3 reads CSVVWLTGGYNEQFF. The DNA for the CDR3 is TGCAGCGTTGTATGGCTCACAGGGGGTTACAATGAGCAGTTCTTC.